This T cell receptor (beta chain) was observed in a study of blood T cell repertoires in COVID-19. Study at large: In each case, the material was cDNA or gDNA derived from T cells, B-cell-depleted T cells, or PBMCs.

The V gene's germline CDR1 is SGHAT and CDR2 FQNNGV. V lost 10 bases, J lost 4 bases, and 5 bases stayed unmatched. CDR3 length equals 13 residues. In the original workflow: Using reference gene primer amplification, nucleated cell counts were estimated. The data were produced by immunoSEQ multiplex PCR, yet TCRdb's version contains in-frame clones alone and is incomplete. That table supplies the V and J calls and clone size; D and trimming were determined from the DNA. This table has about 49,000 clones, 80% to 95% appearing once. The Seattle patients, enrolled during active infection, were followed longitudinally.

Sequenced material: peripheral blood. This chain connects TRBV11-2 to TRBJ2-7, with 12 bases lining up with TRBD1. The receptor was derived from a man aged 55 to 70 with COVID-19, enrolled during active disease. The CDR3: CATKGQGAYEQYF. In DNA, the CDR3 is TGTGCCACCAAGGGACAGGGGGCATACGAGCAGTACTTC.